These T cell receptor beta chains were read from a single sample in a study of T cell responses to AZD1222 COVID-19 vaccine. Generated by immunoSEQ multiplex PCR, the TCRdb table keeps only in-frame clones and is missing some. This table has 120,000 or so clones, about 90% appearing once. The sequencing used peripheral blood, collected on day 0 of AZD1222 vaccination. The receptors were sampled from an adult in good health. CDR3s include the opening cysteine and the closing phenylalanine or tryptophan. A D gene is named only where the DNA matches it firmly. Some rows mark clone size as missing; the rest say once, few, many or name a class of expanded clone.

d_gene: TRBD1; v_gene: TRBV11-2; abundance: few; j_gene: TRBJ2-6; CDR3aa: CASSFLQGSGANVLTF; CDR3nt: TGTGCCAGCAGCTTTTTACAGGGGTCTGGGGCCAACGTCCTGACTTTC
d_gene: TRBD1; v_gene: TRBV5-1; abundance: .; j_gene: TRBJ2-7; CDR3aa: CASSLDSTGTGGYEQYF; CDR3nt: TGCGCCAGCAGCTTGGACTCGACCGGGACAGGGGGGTACGAGCAGTACTTC
d_gene: .; v_gene: TRBV28; abundance: .; j_gene: TRBJ1-4; CDR3aa: CAGSSGGNANEKLFF; CDR3nt: TGTGCCGGCAGTTCCGGAGGGAACGCTAATGAAAAACTGTTTTTT
d_gene: .; v_gene: TRBV10-1; abundance: .; j_gene: TRBJ2-1; CDR3aa: CASSEGGVYNEQFF; CDR3nt: TGCGCCAGCAGTGAGGGCGGGGTCTACAATGAGCAGTTCTTC
d_gene: .; v_gene: TRBV4-1; abundance: once; j_gene: TRBJ2-7; CDR3aa: CASSQDRGAYEQYF; CDR3nt: TGCGCCAGCAGCCAAGATAGGGGGGCCTACGAGCAGTACTTC
d_gene: .; v_gene: TRBV30; abundance: .; j_gene: TRBJ1-5; CDR3aa: CAWGDSGNQPQHF; CDR3nt: TGTGCCTGGGGAGACAGCGGCAATCAGCCCCAGCATTTT
d_gene: TRBD2; v_gene: TRBV5-1; abundance: .; j_gene: TRBJ2-3; CDR3aa: CASSPPLGRLAGATDTQYF; CDR3nt: TGCGCCAGCAGCCCTCCGCTTGGGAGGCTAGCGGGAGCCACAGATACGCAGTATTTT
d_gene: TRBD1; v_gene: TRBV28; abundance: .; j_gene: TRBJ2-4; CDR3aa: CASSGTGLTKNIQYF; CDR3nt: TGTGCCAGCAGCGGGACAGGGCTTACCAAAAACATTCAGTACTTC
d_gene: .; v_gene: TRBV5-1; abundance: once; j_gene: TRBJ1-1; CDR3aa: CASSPTPSGATEAFF; CDR3nt: TGCGCCAGCAGCCCTACCCCCTCGGGGGCCACTGAAGCTTTCTTT
d_gene: .; v_gene: TRBV2; abundance: .; j_gene: TRBJ2-7; CDR3aa: CASSASVYSGSPYEQYF; CDR3nt: TGTGCCAGCAGTGCGTCCGTGTACAGTGGGTCTCCCTACGAGCAGTACTTC
d_gene: TRBD1; v_gene: TRBV24-1; abundance: .; j_gene: TRBJ1-5; CDR3aa: CATRATGRNQPQHF; CDR3nt: TGTGCCACCAGAGCGACAGGGCGAAATCAGCCCCAGCATTTT
d_gene: .; v_gene: TRBV28; abundance: .; j_gene: TRBJ1-1; CDR3aa: CASSYGGEIPFF; CDR3nt: TGTGCCAGCAGTTATGGGGGTGAGATCCCTTTCTTT
d_gene: .; v_gene: TRBV6-1; abundance: .; j_gene: TRBJ2-7; CDR3aa: CASSEAGGASYEQYF; CDR3nt: TGTGCCAGCAGTGAAGCTGGCGGAGCCTCCTACGAGCAGTACTTC
d_gene: .; v_gene: TRBV7-6; abundance: .; j_gene: TRBJ2-7; CDR3aa: CASSPPGASGYEQYF; CDR3nt: TGTGCCAGCAGCCCCCCGGGGGCTTCGGGCTACGAGCAGTACTTC
d_gene: .; v_gene: TRBV9; abundance: .; j_gene: TRBJ1-4; CDR3aa: CASSVDEGLNEKLFF; CDR3nt: TGTGCCAGCAGCGTTGATGAAGGCCTTAATGAAAAACTGTTTTTT
d_gene: .; v_gene: TRBV6-1; abundance: .; j_gene: TRBJ2-1; CDR3aa: CASSELRPHYNEQFF; CDR3nt: TGTGCCAGCAGTGAATTGAGACCACATTACAATGAGCAGTTCTTC